These 17 T cell receptor beta chains came from one sample sequenced in a study of T cells in Graves' hyperthyroidism and ophthalmopathy. TCR beta CDR3 regions were amplified from RNA. In the first-round RT-PCR of the TCR CDR3, the HTBI primer set was used. Using its own MiXCR run on the multiplex PCR reads, TCRdb lists one record per CDR3 protein. This repertoire shows 330,000 or so distinct CDR3 sequences, roughly 20% found once; its top ten account for about 14%. Sample: blood. The receptors here all came from a woman in her forties with Graves' ophthalmopathy.

This clonotype has a count of ten or more. The chain couples TRBV2 to TRBJ2-7; weak D call: TRBD1 (6 bases). The germline V gene encodes CDR1 SNHLY and CDR2 FYNNEI. V was cut by 4 bases and J by 6 bases, with 16 bases left in between. This CDR3 is 14 amino acids long. CDR3 nucleotide sequence: TGTGCCAGCAGTGGATTGCAGGGGTCTTTCGAGCAGTACTTC. Protein: CASSGLQGSFEQYF.

This chain connects TRBV12-3 or TRBV12-4 to TRBJ1-5, with D possibly matching TRBD1 (5 bases). Trimming left V 4 bases short and J 3 bases short, with 16 bases between. This CDR3 comprises 16 residues. Here the CDR3 DNA reads TGTGCCAGCAGTTCCAGTAGGGGTGGGGTCAATCAGCCCCAGCATTTT. Translated: CASSSSRGGVNQPQHF.

Many counts were recorded for this clonotype. This sequence joins TRBV30 and TRBJ1-2, with D hard to call. The germline V gene encodes CDR1 GTSNPN and CDR2 SVGIG (reference sequence). CDR3 length: 12 amino acids. Trimming pared 5 bases from V and 4 bases from J, leaving 11 bases between. Here the CDR3 reads CAWHAVSYGYTF. CDR3 nucleotide sequence: TGTGCCTGGCACGCGGTATCCTATGGCTACACCTTC.

This clonotype was recorded at least ten times. The chain couples TRBV5-1 to TRBJ1-2; tentatively, D is TRBD1 (5 bases). Germline CDR1 is SGHRS and CDR2 is YFSETQ. CDR3 length: 13 residues. V dropped 5 bases and J dropped 4 bases, with 12 bases sitting between them. The CDR3 sequence: CASSPGLVYGYTF. CDR3 DNA: TGCGCCAGCAGTCCAGGGTTGGTCTATGGCTACACCTTC. Full variable domain (missing parts from reference TRBV5-1 and TRBJ1-2): KAGVTQTPRYLIKTRGQQVTLSCSPISGHRSVSWYQQTPGQGLQFLFEYFSETQRNKGNFPGRFSGRQFSNSRSEMNVSTLELGDSALYLCASSPGLVYGYTFGSGTRLTVV.

On this clonotype itself: A much larger clone lies one base from this, so it may be a read error. The chain couples TRBV21-1 to TRBJ1-3; the D call in the table, TRBD1, was not verified against the DNA. TRBV21-1 has pseudogene status. This CDR3 comprises 20 residues. This CDR3 reads CASSFSPGTGSGQGGNTIYF. DNA for the CDR3: TGTGCCAGCAGCTTCTCACCCGGGACAGGGAGCGGCCAGGGGGGAAACACCATATATTTT.

The V and J genes are TRBV7-2 and TRBJ2-5; 8 nucleotides line up with TRBD2. V shed 1 base, J shed 2 bases, and the junction held 6 bases outside the gene matches. Germline CDR1 SGHTA, CDR2 FQGNSA. CDR3 length: 16 amino acids. CDR3 residues: CASSLGPGGGQETQYF. The CDR3 region has the DNA TGTGCCAGCAGCTTAGGCCCTGGCGGGGGGCAAGAGACCCAGTACTTC.

This clonotype was detected many times. The chain joins TRBV12-5 to TRBJ1-1; D remains ambiguous. CDR3 length: 14 amino acids. Looked up from germline, CDR1 is LGHNT and CDR2 is FRNRAP. V dropped 6 bases and J dropped 1 base, with 12 bases sitting between them. CDR3 in amino acids: CASGTDARNTEAFF. The DNA for the CDR3 is TGTGCTAGTGGCACCGACGCGCGGAACACTGAAGCTTTCTTT.

This clonotype was counted at least ten times. This rearrangement joins TRBV7-2 to TRBJ2-7; TRBD1 matches at 10 bases. The CDR3 length is 15 residues. The V and J ends lost 6 bases and 3 bases, in that order; junction bases with no gene match: 8. Germline lookup yields CDR1 SGHTA and CDR2 FQGNSA. The CDR3 reads CASSIGGQGLYEQYF. The CDR3 DNA reads as TGTGCCAGCAGTATAGGGGGACAGGGGCTCTACGAGCAGTACTTC. The full variable domain, completed using reference TRBV7-2 and TRBJ2-7, is GAGVSQSPSNKVTEKGKDVELRCDPISGHTALYWYRQSLGQGLEFLIYFQGNSAPDKSGLPSDRFSAERTGGSVSTLTIQRTQQEDSAVYLCASSIGGQGLYEQYFGPGTRLTVT.

This clonotype came up many times. V and J are TRBV11-2 and TRBJ1-3; weak D call: TRBD1 (5 bases). This CDR3 is 16 amino acids long. CDR1 is SGHAT and CDR2 is FQNNGV in the germline V gene. Between the trimmed V and J ends, which lost 0 bases and 0 bases, there was a span of 9 bases. CDR3 coding DNA: TGTGCCAGCAGCTTAGACAGGGACGGCTCTGGAAACACCATATATTTT. Its translation is CASSLDRDGSGNTIYF.

The sample holds many counts of this clonotype. The V and J genes are TRBV28 and TRBJ2-7; the match to TRBD2 covers 7 bases. The junction had 18 bases not matched to a gene; V was cut back by 2 bases and J by 2 bases. Germline values: CDR1 MDHEN, CDR2 SYDVKM. This CDR3 has 19 amino acids. CDR3 sequence (DNA): TGTGCCAGCAGTTTAATTTCGGGTGGATTTGGGACTACTACCTACGAGCAGTACTTC. Encoded protein: CASSLISGGFGTTTYEQYF.

This clonotype was detected only a few times. V gene TRBV18 combines with J gene TRBJ1-5; D not certain. This CDR3 has 16 residues. V shed 3 bases and J shed 3 bases, with 15 bases lying between them. In germline, CDR1 is KGHSH, CDR2 LQKENI. Here the CDR3 reads CASSPSSSGFNQPQHF. CDR3 sequence (DNA): TGTGCCAGCTCACCCTCTTCTTCAGGATTCAATCAGCCCCAGCATTTT. The full variable domain, rest sourced from reference TRBV18 and TRBJ1-5, is NAGVMQNPRHLVRRRGQEARLRCSPMKGHSHVYWYRQLPEEGLKFMVYLQKENIIDESGMPKERFSAEFPKEGPSILRIQQVVRGDSAAYFCASSPSSSGFNQPQHFGDGTRLSIL.

This clonotype was detected many times. The rearrangement uses TRBV28 and TRBJ2-6; maybe TRBD2 (5 bases). V lost 2 bases and J 4 bases, leaving 15 bases between the germline ends. Germline V gene sequence: CDR1 MDHEN, CDR2 SYDVKM. This CDR3 is built from 17 residues. CDR3 protein: CASSLVRGRSGANVLTF. The CDR3 DNA reads TGTGCCAGCAGTTTAGTCCGGGGAAGATCCGGGGCCAACGTCCTGACTTTC.

This clonotype was counted many times. The chain is built from TRBV3-1 and TRBJ1-1, with a possible D match to TRBD1 (6 bases). This CDR3 contains 16 residues. V shed 3 bases and J shed 4 bases, with 18 bases lying between them. Germline assignment: CDR1 LGHDT and CDR2 YNNKEL (reference sequence). This chain's CDR3 is CASSQDLTGPGTEAFF. CDR3 DNA: TGTGCCAGCAGCCAGGACCTGACAGGTCCAGGCACTGAAGCTTTCTTT.

The genes are TRBV11-2 and TRBJ2-5; D might be TRBD2 (6 bases). V was shortened by 6 bases and J by 5 bases, with 13 bases between the two germline ends. The CDR3 runs 13 residues. The germline V gene has CDR1 SGHAT and CDR2 FQNNGV. The CDR3 is CASRLGGSETQYF. The CDR3 nucleotides are TGTGCCAGCAGACTCGGAGGGAGCGAGACCCAGTACTTC.

This clonotype was observed at least ten times. The V gene is TRBV20-1, the J gene TRBJ1-2; D might be TRBD1 (5 bases). Germline V gene sequence: CDR1 DFQATT, CDR2 SNEGSKA (reference sequence). With 5 bases removed from V and 5 bases from J, the gap between germline ends came to 12 bases. The CDR3 runs to 12 residues. The CDR3 region has the DNA TGCAGTGCTCTGTCAGGGAGGTATGGCTACACCTTC. It yields the protein CSALSGRYGYTF.

This clonotype was observed at least ten times. The gene calls are TRBV27 and TRBJ1-2, with D perhaps TRBD1 (6 bases). CDR3 length: 14 amino acids. The V end lost 0 bases, the J end lost 2 bases, and 7 bases lay between the germline ends. In germline, CDR1 is MNHEY, CDR2 SMNVEV (reference sequence). CDR3 in amino acids: CASSLSDRNYGYTF. Here the CDR3 DNA reads TGTGCCAGCAGTTTATCGGACAGAAACTATGGCTACACCTTC.

This clonotype came up many times. The rearrangement joins TRBV4-1 to TRBJ2-7, with a weak D call TRBD1 (5 bases). Per germline, CDR1 MGHRA and CDR2 YSYEKL. Trimming took 1 base from V and 3 from J, leaving 13 bases between them. This CDR3 has 15 amino acids. The CDR3 region has the DNA TGCGCCAGCAGCCAAGTAGGTGTCAGGGACTACGAGCAGTACTTC. This encodes CASSQVGVRDYEQYF.